A single sample gave rise to the 16 T cell receptor beta chains below, sequenced in a study of T-cell memory formation after mild COVID-19. In TCRdb, the 5' RACE reads were re-called with MiXCR into one record per CDR3 protein. Among about 57,000 distinct CDR3 sequences listed, roughly an eighth were seen once. Source material: PBMCs or a T cell subset sorted from them (not recorded which). These TCRs come from a man between 18 and 29 years old who had mild COVID-19 (a few samples of this study predate the infection). Cell type and time point are not known.

Only a few counts were recorded for this clonotype. The chain recombines TRBV7-2 with TRBJ1-5; no firm D call. Germline CDR1 is SGHTA and CDR2 is FQGNSA. The CDR3 is 15 residues long. Between the trimmed V and J ends, which lost 3 bases and 2 bases, there was a span of 11 bases. In DNA form, the CDR3 reads TGTGCCAGCAGCTTGACACCTCTAGGCAATCAGCCCCAGCATTTT. Translation: CASSLTPLGNQPQHF.

V usage is TRBV6-5 and J usage is TRBJ1-5; D gene unclear. The V end was cut by 6 bases, the J end by 7 bases, with 16 bases between. This CDR3 region has 14 residues. Germline assignment: CDR1 MNHEY and CDR2 SVGAGI. DNA for the CDR3: TGTGCCAGCAGCCTCGGGCCCGACGGGCAGCCCCAGCATTTT. This sequence encodes CASSLGPDGQPQHF.

This chain links TRBV1 with TRBJ2-1; TRBD2, the table's D call, lacks a check against the DNA. TRBV1 is tagged as a pseudogene. CDR3 size: 13 residues. The CDR3 region has the DNA TGCACCAGCAGCCAAGGGGACTTCTTAGTGCGGTTCTTC. Translating it yields CTSSQGDFLVRFF.

The chain recombines TRBV12-3 or TRBV12-4 with TRBJ2-1; 8 bases line up with TRBD2. Unmatched junction bases numbered 9, after V lost 4 bases and J lost 4 bases. This CDR3 comprises 16 residues. CDR3 in DNA: TGTGCCAGCAGTTCGGGGGGGCCTGATCTTTACAATGAGCAGTTCTTC. Translation gives CASSSGGPDLYNEQFF.

This clonotype was detected ten times or more. V gene TRBV5-1 combines with J gene TRBJ2-7, with D tentatively TRBD1 (6 bases). V lost 0 bases, J lost 3 bases, and 13 bases lay in between. Germline values: CDR1 SGHRS, CDR2 YFSETQ. CDR3 length: 15 amino acids. CDR3 protein: CASSLGAGVNYEQYF. Here the CDR3 DNA reads TGCGCCAGCAGCTTGGGGGCAGGGGTGAACTACGAGCAGTACTTC. Complete variable domain (other parts from reference TRBV5-1 and TRBJ2-7): KAGVTQTPRYLIKTRGQQVTLSCSPISGHRSVSWYQQTPGQGLQFLFEYFSETQRNKGNFPGRFSGRQFSNSRSEMNVSTLELGDSALYLCASSLGAGVNYEQYFGPGTRLTVT.

A few counts support this clonotype. CDR3 residues: CATSWADNQPQHF. DNA of the CDR3: TGTGCCACCAGTTGGGCAGACAATCAGCCCCAGCATTTT. The chain has TRBV24-1 and TRBJ1-5; D call uncertain. Germline CDR1 reads KGHDR; CDR2 reads SFDVKD. This CDR3 contains 13 residues. V was pared by 6 bases and J by 3 bases, with 8 bases between.

The chain combines TRBV19 with TRBJ2-3; D is possibly TRBD2 (6 bases). V lost 5 bases and J 6 bases, leaving 12 bases between the germline ends. This CDR3 is built from 13 residues. Germline-derived CDR1 and CDR2 are LNHDA and SQIVND (reference sequence). This CDR3 is CASSPMGGDTQYF. DNA for the CDR3: TGTGCCAGTAGTCCCATGGGAGGCGATACGCAGTATTTT.

This clonotype was recorded many times. This sequence joins TRBV10-3 and TRBJ2-5, with D unclear. Germline V CDR1 and CDR2: ENHRY, SYGVKD. This CDR3 spans 11 amino acids. The V gene lost 3 bases and the J gene lost 8 bases, with 7 bases spanning the gap. CDR3 protein: CAISDGLTQYF. The CDR3 region has the DNA TGTGCCATCAGTGATGGGTTAACCCAGTACTTC.

The chain has TRBV20-1 and TRBJ1-4; tentative D call: TRBD1 (6 bases). The V end lost 3 bases, the J end lost 8 bases, and 10 bases lay between the germline ends. Per germline, CDR1 DFQATT and CDR2 SNEGSKA (reference sequence). The CDR3 is made up of 12 amino acids. The CDR3 spells CSASRGLEKLFF. The CDR3 nucleotides are TGCAGTGCTAGTAGGGGGTTGGAAAAACTGTTTTTT.

Many counts were recorded for this clonotype. The CDR3 reads CASSSQTDRADTQYF. The CDR3 region has the DNA TGCGCCAGCAGCTCCCAAACGGACAGAGCCGATACGCAGTATTTT. The rearrangement uses TRBV5-1 and TRBJ2-3; D is possibly TRBD1 (6 bases). V gave up 3 bases and J gave up 6 bases, with 17 bases separating them. Germline V CDR1 and CDR2: SGHRS, YFSETQ. This CDR3 contains 15 residues. Full variable domain (missing parts from reference TRBV5-1 and TRBJ2-3): KAGVTQTPRYLIKTRGQQVTLSCSPISGHRSVSWYQQTPGQGLQFLFEYFSETQRNKGNFPGRFSGRQFSNSRSEMNVSTLELGDSALYLCASSSQTDRADTQYFGPGTRLTVL.

This clonotype was detected ten times or more. The V call is TRBV9, the J call TRBJ2-2; D is possibly TRBD1 or TRBD2 (6 bases each). The CDR3 contains 16 residues. The germline V and J ends were trimmed by 0 bases and 3 bases, with 12 bases remaining between them. CDR1 is SGDLS, CDR2 YYNGEE, per germline. CDR3 protein: CASSVGIGGDTGELFF. The CDR3 DNA sequence: TGTGCCAGCAGCGTAGGGATCGGGGGCGACACCGGGGAGCTGTTTTTT.

This clonotype rates as medium-sized. The gene calls are TRBV4-3 and TRBJ2-3, with D maybe TRBD2 (5 bases). Trimming shortened V by 4 bases and J by 6 bases, and 11 bases separated the two germline ends. Germline-derived CDR1 and CDR2 are LGHNA and YSLEER. The CDR3 spans 13 residues. The CDR3 loop is CASSPPRADTQYF. CDR3 DNA sequence: TGCGCCAGCAGCCCCCCGAGGGCCGATACGCAGTATTTT.

This clonotype was detected many times. V and J are TRBV7-8 and TRBJ2-3, with a weak D call TRBD2 (7 bases). Germline V lookup: CDR1 SGHVS, CDR2 FQNEAQ. CDR3 length: 16 amino acids. The germline V and J ends were trimmed by 9 bases and 3 bases, with 22 bases remaining between them. CDR3 region: CASSGGLAALTDTQYF. DNA for the CDR3: TGTGCCAGTTCGGGGGGCCTAGCGGCCCTAACAGATACGCAGTATTTT.

The CDR3, as DNA: TGTGCCAGCAGCTTTCGACAGGGCACTGAAGCTTTCTTT. It codes for CASSFRQGTEAFF. The rearrangement uses TRBV7-2 and TRBJ1-1; the match to TRBD1 covers 7 bases. The CDR3 totals 13 residues. Germline loops: CDR1 SGHTA, CDR2 FQGNSA. With V trimmed by 3 bases and J by 4 bases, 2 bases remained unmatched.

This clonotype was seen a few times. The chain carries TRBV4-1 and TRBJ1-4, with 7 nucleotides matching TRBD1. Germline loops: CDR1 MGHRA, CDR2 YSYEKL. Trimming removed 4 bases from V and 6 bases from J; junction bases left unmatched: 5. The CDR3 runs 14 residues. The chain's CDR3 is CASSRATGDEKLFF. DNA of the CDR3: TGCGCCAGCAGCCGGGCAACAGGGGATGAAAAACTGTTTTTT.

This clonotype was found a few times. The V call is TRBV7-9, the J call TRBJ2-1; the match to TRBD2 covers 12 bases. J gave up 6 bases and V 5 bases, and 5 bases lay outside the gene matches. In germline, CDR1 is SEHNR, CDR2 FQNEAQ (reference sequence). The CDR3 has 15 amino acids. CDR3 sequence: CASSATSGGPNEQFF. Written as DNA, the CDR3 is TGTGCCAGCAGCGCCACTAGCGGGGGGCCCAATGAGCAGTTCTTC.